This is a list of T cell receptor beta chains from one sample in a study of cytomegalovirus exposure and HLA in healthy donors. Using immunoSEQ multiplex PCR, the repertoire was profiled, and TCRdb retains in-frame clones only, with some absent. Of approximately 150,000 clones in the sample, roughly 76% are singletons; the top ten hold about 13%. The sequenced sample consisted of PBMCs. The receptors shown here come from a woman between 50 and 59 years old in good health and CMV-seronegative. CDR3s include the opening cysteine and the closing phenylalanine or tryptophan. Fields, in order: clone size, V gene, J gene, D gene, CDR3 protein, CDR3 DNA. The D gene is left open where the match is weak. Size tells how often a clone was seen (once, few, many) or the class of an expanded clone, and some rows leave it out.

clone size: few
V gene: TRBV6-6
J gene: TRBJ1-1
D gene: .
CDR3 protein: CASRRASTETNTEAFF
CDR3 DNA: TGTGCCAGCCGGAGGGCTTCGACCGAAACGAACACTGAAGCTTTCTTT

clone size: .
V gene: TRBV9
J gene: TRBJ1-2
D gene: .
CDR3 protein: CASSVGAGARTAYGYTF
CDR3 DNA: TGTGCCAGCAGCGTAGGGGCAGGGGCCCGAACTGCCTATGGCTACACCTTC

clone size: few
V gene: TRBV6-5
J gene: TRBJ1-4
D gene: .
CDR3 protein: CASSGQVGNEKLFF
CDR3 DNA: TGTGCCAGCAGTGGACAAGTTGGTAATGAAAAACTGTTTTTT

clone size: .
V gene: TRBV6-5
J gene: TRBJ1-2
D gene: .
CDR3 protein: CASSYRGSRWGYTF
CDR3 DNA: TGTGCCAGCAGTTACAGAGGGTCGAGGTGGGGCTACACCTTC

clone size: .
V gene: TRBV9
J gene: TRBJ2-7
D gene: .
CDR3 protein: CASSVVSGPTYEQYF
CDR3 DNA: TGTGCCAGCAGCGTGGTGAGCGGGCCCACCTACGAGCAGTACTTC

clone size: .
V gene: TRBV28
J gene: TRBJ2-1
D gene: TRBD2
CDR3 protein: CASSHLAGGLYNEQFF
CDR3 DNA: TGTGCCAGCAGCCATCTAGCGGGAGGCCTGTACAATGAGCAGTTCTTC

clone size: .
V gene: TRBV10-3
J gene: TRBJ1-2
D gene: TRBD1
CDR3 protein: CAISRDRIDYTF
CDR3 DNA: TGTGCCATCAGTCGGGACAGGATAGACTACACCTTC

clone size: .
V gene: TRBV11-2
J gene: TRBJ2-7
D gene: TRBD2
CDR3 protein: CASSLLPLREDRYEQYF
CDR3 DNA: TGTGCCAGCAGCCTCCTCCCGCTCCGGGAGGATCGGTACGAGCAGTACTTC

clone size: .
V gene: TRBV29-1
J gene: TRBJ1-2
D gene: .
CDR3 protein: CSVEVAVMAGYTF
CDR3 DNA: TGCAGCGTTGAAGTAGCGGTCATGGCGGGCTACACCTTC

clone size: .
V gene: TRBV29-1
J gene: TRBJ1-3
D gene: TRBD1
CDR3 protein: CSVAQGEGRGSGNTIYF
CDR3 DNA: TGCAGCGTCGCCCAGGGGGAAGGAAGGGGCTCTGGAAACACCATATATTTT

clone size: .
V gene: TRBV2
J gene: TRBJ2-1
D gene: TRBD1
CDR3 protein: CASIRRGQGDEQFF
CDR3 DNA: TGTGCCAGCATCCGAAGGGGACAGGGCGATGAGCAGTTCTTC

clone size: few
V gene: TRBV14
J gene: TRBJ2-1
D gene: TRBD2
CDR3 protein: CASSQAVASGRKKEQFF
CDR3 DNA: TGTGCCAGCAGCCAAGCGGTGGCTAGCGGGAGGAAGAAGGAGCAGTTCTTC

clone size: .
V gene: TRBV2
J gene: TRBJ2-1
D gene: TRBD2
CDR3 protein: CASSTGLLVGNEQFF
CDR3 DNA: TGTGCCAGCAGCACGGGACTACTTGTCGGCAATGAGCAGTTCTTC

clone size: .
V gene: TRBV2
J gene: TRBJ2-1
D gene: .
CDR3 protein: CASGLRESRYNEQFF
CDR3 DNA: TGTGCCAGCGGCTTACGGGAGTCGAGGTATAATGAGCAGTTCTTC

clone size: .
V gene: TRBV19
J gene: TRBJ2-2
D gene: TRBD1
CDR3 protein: CASSIMGQGNTGELFF
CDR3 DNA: TGTGCCAGTAGTATTATGGGACAGGGGAACACCGGGGAGCTGTTTTTT

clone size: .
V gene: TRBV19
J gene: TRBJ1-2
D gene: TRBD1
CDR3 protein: CASSIDRDGYTF
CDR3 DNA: TGTGCCAGTAGTATCGACAGGGATGGCTACACCTTC

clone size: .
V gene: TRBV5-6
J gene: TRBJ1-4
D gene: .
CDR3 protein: CASSLGQPNEKLFF
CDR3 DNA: TGTGCCAGCAGCTTGGGACAGCCTAATGAAAAACTGTTTTTT

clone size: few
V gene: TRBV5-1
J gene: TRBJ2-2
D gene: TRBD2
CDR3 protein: CASSLDTSGRWAGELFF
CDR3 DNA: TGCGCCAGCAGCTTGGACACTAGCGGGAGATGGGCCGGGGAGCTGTTTTTT

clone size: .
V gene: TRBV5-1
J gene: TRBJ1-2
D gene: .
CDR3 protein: CASSLGSAITYGYTF
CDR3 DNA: TGCGCCAGCAGCTTGGGGAGCGCTATTACCTATGGCTACACCTTC

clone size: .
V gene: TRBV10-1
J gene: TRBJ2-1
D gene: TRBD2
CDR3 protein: CASSEESGGYNEQFF
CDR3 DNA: TGCGCCAGCAGTGAGGAATCGGGAGGGTACAATGAGCAGTTCTTC

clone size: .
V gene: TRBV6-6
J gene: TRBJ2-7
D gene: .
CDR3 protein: CASRNFGAESSYEQYF
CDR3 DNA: TGTGCCAGCAGGAATTTTGGGGCTGAAAGCTCCTACGAGCAGTACTTC

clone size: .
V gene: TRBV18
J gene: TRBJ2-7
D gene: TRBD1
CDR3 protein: CASSPRQGSSDEQYF
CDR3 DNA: TGTGCCAGCTCACCTAGACAGGGAAGTTCGGACGAGCAGTACTTC

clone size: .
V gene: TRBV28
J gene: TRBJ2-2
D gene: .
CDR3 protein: CASDPGLNTGELFF
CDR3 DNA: TGTGCCAGCGACCCGGGACTTAACACCGGGGAGCTGTTTTTT

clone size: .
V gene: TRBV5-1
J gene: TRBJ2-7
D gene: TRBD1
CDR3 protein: CASSLGQGAYEQYF
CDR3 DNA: TGCGCCAGCAGCTTGGGCCAGGGGGCTTACGAGCAGTACTTC

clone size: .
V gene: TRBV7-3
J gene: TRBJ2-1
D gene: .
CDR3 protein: CASSLDPRRDEQFF
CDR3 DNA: TGTGCCAGCAGCTTAGACCCCCGACGGGATGAGCAGTTCTTC

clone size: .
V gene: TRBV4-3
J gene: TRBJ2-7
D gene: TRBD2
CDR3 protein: CASSQETILAGMGEQYF
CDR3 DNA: TGCGCCAGCAGCCAAGAAACAATACTAGCGGGGATGGGGGAGCAGTACTTC

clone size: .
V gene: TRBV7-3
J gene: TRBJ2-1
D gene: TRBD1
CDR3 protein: CASSLRSGTGYNEQFF
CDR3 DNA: TGTGCCAGCAGCTTAAGGTCAGGGACAGGGTACAATGAGCAGTTCTTC

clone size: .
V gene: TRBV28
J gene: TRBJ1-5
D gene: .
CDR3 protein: CASSGPISNQPQHF
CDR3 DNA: TGTGCCAGCAGTGGGCCCATTAGCAATCAGCCCCAGCATTTT

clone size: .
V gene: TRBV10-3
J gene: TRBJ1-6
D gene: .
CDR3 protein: CATRDRSEGNNSPLHF
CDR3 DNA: TGTGCCACCCGTGACAGGTCGGAGGGGAATAATTCACCCCTCCACTTT

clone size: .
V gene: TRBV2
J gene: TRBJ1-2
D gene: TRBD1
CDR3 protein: CASSEIPTGGDGYTF
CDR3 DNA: TGTGCCAGCAGTGAAATCCCTACAGGGGGCGATGGCTACACCTTC

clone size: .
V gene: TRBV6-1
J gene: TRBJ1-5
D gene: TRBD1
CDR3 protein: CASSRDTGGYQPQHF
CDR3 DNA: TGTGCCAGCAGTAGAGACACAGGGGGCTATCAGCCCCAGCATTTT

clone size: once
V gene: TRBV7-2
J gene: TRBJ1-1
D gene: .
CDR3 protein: CASSPRQILNTEAFF
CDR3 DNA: TGTGCCAGCAGCCCAAGACAGATCTTAAACACTGAAGCTTTCTTT

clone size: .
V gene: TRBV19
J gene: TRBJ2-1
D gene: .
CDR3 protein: CASSGWGLAEGGYRSYNEQFF
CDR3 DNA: TGTGCCAGTAGTGGGTGGGGGCTAGCGGAGGGGGGATATCGGTCCTACAATGAGCAGTTCTTC

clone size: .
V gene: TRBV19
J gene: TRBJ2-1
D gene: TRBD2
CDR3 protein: CASSMQGGGAYNEQFF
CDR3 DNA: TGTGCCAGTAGTATGCAGGGCGGGGGGGCCTACAATGAGCAGTTCTTC

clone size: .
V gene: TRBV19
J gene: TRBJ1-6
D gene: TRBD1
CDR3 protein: CATSAGGNSPLHF
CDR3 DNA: TGTGCCACCTCGGCAGGGGGAAATTCACCCCTCCACTTT

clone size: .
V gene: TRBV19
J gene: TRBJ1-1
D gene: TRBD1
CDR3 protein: CASSPASGGVTEAFF
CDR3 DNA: TGTGCCAGTAGTCCAGCCTCAGGGGGAGTGACTGAAGCTTTCTTT

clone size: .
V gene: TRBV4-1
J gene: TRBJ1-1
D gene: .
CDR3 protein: CASSQAPEGAEAFF
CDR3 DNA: TGCGCCAGCAGCCAGGCCCCAGAGGGGGCTGAAGCTTTCTTT

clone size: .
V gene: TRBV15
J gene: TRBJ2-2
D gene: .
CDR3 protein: CATSRGQVRNTGELFF
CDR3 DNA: TGTGCCACCAGCAGAGGGCAGGTTCGGAACACCGGGGAGCTGTTTTTT

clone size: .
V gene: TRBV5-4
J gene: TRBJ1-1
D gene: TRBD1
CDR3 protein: CASSFSMTGGNTEAFF
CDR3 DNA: TGTGCCAGCAGCTTTTCTATGACAGGGGGGAACACTGAAGCTTTCTTT

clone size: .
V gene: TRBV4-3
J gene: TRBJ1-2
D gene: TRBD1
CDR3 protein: CASSQGSAGTGSGYTF
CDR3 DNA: TGCGCCAGCAGCCAAGGATCCGCCGGGACAGGGAGTGGCTACACCTTC

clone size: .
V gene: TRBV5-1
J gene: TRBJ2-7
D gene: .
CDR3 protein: CASSNTQGSYEQYF
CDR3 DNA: TGCGCCAGCAGCAATACACAGGGCTCCTACGAGCAGTACTTC

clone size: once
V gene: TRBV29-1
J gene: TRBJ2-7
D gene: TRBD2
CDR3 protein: CSAGLAGYEQYF
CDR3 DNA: TGCAGCGCGGGACTAGCGGGTTACGAGCAGTACTTC

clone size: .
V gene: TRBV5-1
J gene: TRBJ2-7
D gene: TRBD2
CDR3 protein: CASSIGTSGGYSYEQYF
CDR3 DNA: TGCGCCAGCAGCATAGGGACTAGCGGGGGGTATTCCTACGAGCAGTACTTC